The 2 T cell receptor beta chains given below trace back to one sample, sequenced in a study of shared clonotypes between healthy human individuals. Some clones are missing from TCRdb's copy, which holds only in-frame ones; the method was immunoSEQ multiplex PCR. The table has over 850,000 clones, approximately 80% seen once. Sequencing was performed on memory CD4+ T cells from PBMCs. The subset: CD45RA-negative fraction. These receptors were taken from a man aged 18-30 years in good health. Some clones in this sample may be carry-over from other donors' samples.

J is TRBJ1-2 and V is TRBV5-5; no firm D call. Germline assignment: CDR1 SGHKS and CDR2 YYEKEE (reference sequence). V was cut by 5 bases and J by 4 bases, with 12 bases left in between. This CDR3 has 13 residues. CDR3 sequence (DNA): TGTGCCAGCAGTTCTTTCAGATTCTATGGCTACACCTTC. This sequence encodes CASSSFRFYGYTF. Full variable domain (remainder filled in from reference TRBV5-5 and TRBJ1-2): DAGVTQSPTHLIKTRGQQVTLRCSPISGHKSVSWYQQVLGQGPQFIFQYYEKEERGRGNFPDRFSARQFPNYSSELNVNALLLGDSALYLCASSSFRFYGYTFGSGTRLTVV.

The chain is built from TRBV9 and TRBJ2-6; TRBD2 agrees at 12 bases. Germline V lookup: CDR1 SGDLS, CDR2 YYNGEE. V shed 0 bases and J 1 base; nucleotides not matched to a gene: 8. The CDR3 has 20 residues. The chain's CDR3 is CASSVAGTSGRKSGANVLTF. CDR3 sequence (DNA): TGTGCCAGCAGCGTAGCGGGCACTAGCGGGAGGAAATCTGGGGCCAACGTCCTGACTTTC.